These 26 T cell receptor beta chains originate from one sample sequenced in a study of glioma-infiltrating T cells. Amplification of TCR alpha and beta CDR3 regions from RNA used iRepertoire nested multiplex PCR. One entry per CDR3 protein, called by TCRdb with MiXCR from the multiplex PCR reads. The table shows about 93,000 distinct CDR3 sequences, with roughly 40% occurring only once. The source material was glioma tissue, nonneoplastic brain tissue, or PBMCs (not recorded which). The receptors here all came from a human donor with low-grade glioma or glioblastoma, undergoing nonglioma brain surgery, or in good health (not recorded which).

Notes on this clonotype: One junction end disagrees with the germline gene, perhaps due to a read error. The chain employs TRBV6-5 and TRBJ2-7; D gene uncertain. CDR3 length: 15 amino acids. Germline V gene data show CDR1 as MNHEY and CDR2 as SVGAGI. The CDR3 DNA follows: TGTGCCAGCAGACCGGGCCTAATTTATGCCGGCGAGCAGTGCTTC. Translated: CASRPGLIYAGEQCF.

With regard to this clonotype: Relative to the germline gene, one junction end is altered; a read error may explain this. The V call is TRBV6-1, the J call TRBJ1-1, with unresolved D. This CDR3 spans 17 amino acids. Germline V gives CDR1 MNHNS, CDR2 SASEGT. The CDR3 nucleotides are TGTGTCAGCAGTCCGTGGCTCCCGCCCGTTATAGGTACTGAAGCTTTCTTT. Translation: CVSSPWLPPVIGTEAFF.

V usage is TRBV4-1 and J usage is TRBJ2-5; 7 bases are shared with TRBD2. The CDR3 contains 13 residues. Germline CDR1 reads MGHRA; CDR2 reads YSYEKL. V lost 4 bases to trimming and J lost 3 bases; unmatched junction nucleotides: 2. CDR3 in DNA: TGCGCCAGCAGCCTTCTAGCGGAAGAGACCCAGTACTTC. Its translation: CASSLLAEETQYF.

This clonotype has ten or more counts. One junction end does not reproduce the germline sequence, and a read error may be involved. The rearrangement joins TRBV7-9 to TRBJ2-7; D remains unclear. CDR1 is SEHNR, CDR2 FQNEAQ, per germline (reference sequence). The CDR3 has 11 amino acids. The CDR3 DNA is TGCGCCAGCAGCTCCACCTACGAGCAGTACTTC. Amino acids: CASSSTYEQYF.

This clonotype appeared many times. The chain couples TRBV18 to TRBJ1-4, with unresolved D. Between the trimmed V and J ends, which lost 3 bases and 10 bases, there was a span of 12 bases. CDR3 size: 13 residues. Germline CDR1 is KGHSH and CDR2 is LQKENI. The CDR3 protein is CASSPPGGGKLFF. CDR3 sequence (DNA): TGTGCCAGCTCACCTCCGGGCGGCGGAAAACTGTTTTTT.

The V call is TRBV12-3 or TRBV12-4, the J call TRBJ1-4; D unclear. Trimming removed 5 bases at V and 7 bases at J, with 14 bases between. The CDR3 is 14 residues long. Here the CDR3 reads CASSLRPVGEKLFF. CDR3 DNA: TGTGCCAGCAGTCTCCGGCCGGTGGGTGAAAAACTGTTTTTT.

Details on this clonotype: A much larger clonotype is one base distant, so this may be a read error. V is TRBV5-1 and J is TRBJ2-3; 9 bases are shared with TRBD1. The V gene's germline CDR1 is SGHRS and CDR2 YFSETQ. The CDR3 sequence is 14 residues long. The CDR3 region has the DNA TGCACCAGCAGCTGGGGACAGGGCGCAGATACGCAGTATTTT. As protein: CTSSWGQGADTQYF.

This clonotype has only one observation. A clone one base away is much larger, so this may be a read error. The CDR3 coding sequence is TGTGCCGGCGGCGGGACACAGGGTGCCTACAATGAGCAGTTCTTC. Its translation is CAGGGTQGAYNEQFF. The chain recombines TRBV6-1 with TRBJ2-1, with D perhaps given as TRBD1 or TRBD2 (6 bases each). Germline V gives CDR1 MNHNS, CDR2 SASEGT. The CDR3 has 15 residues. V was cut by 11 bases and J by 2 bases, with 19 bases left in between.

This clonotype was detected once. The chain joins TRBV27 to TRBJ1-2, with 12 nucleotides matching TRBD1. Germline V gene lookup returns CDR1 MNHEY and CDR2 SMNVEV (reference sequence). After removal of 9 bases from V and 6 bases from J, the junction contained 17 bases not matched to a gene. CDR3 size: 17 residues. In nucleotides, the CDR3 is TGTGCCAGTAGTACCGGGACAGGGGGCGCGGGGGGGAATGGCTACACCTTC. Residues: CASSTGTGGAGGNGYTF.

The chain recombines TRBV25-1 with TRBJ2-7, with a tentative D call TRBD2 (5 bases). Germline V lookup: CDR1 MGHDK, CDR2 SYGVNS. Trimming left V 8 bases short and J 2 bases short, with 13 bases between. The CDR3 is 13 residues long. CDR3 sequence: CASLEGGTYEQYF. The CDR3 DNA reads as TGTGCCAGCCTAGAGGGCGGTACCTACGAGCAGTACTTC.

Regarding this clonotype: Being one base from a much bigger clone, this may be a read error. CDR3 DNA sequence: TGTGCCAGCTCCCCCGCGGAGCCCACAGATACGCAGTATTTT. Translated: CASSPAEPTDTQYF. The genes are TRBV18 and TRBJ2-3; D not certain. Trimming stripped 6 bases from V and 2 bases from J, with 12 bases between. The length of the CDR3 is 14 residues. Germline-derived CDR1 and CDR2 are KGHSH and LQKENI.

Comment on this clonotype: The junction shows a germline mismatch at one end, possibly a read error. The chain carries TRBV4-1 and TRBJ2-7; 9 nucleotides line up with TRBD2. CDR3 length: 18 residues. Germline lookup yields CDR1 MGHRA and CDR2 YSYEKL. Here the CDR3 reads CASRPGTSLPGGGYKQYF. CDR3 in DNA: TGTGCCAGCAGACCCGGGACTAGCCTACCGGGGGGGGGCTACAAGCAGTACTTC.

Notes on this clonotype: At one of its ends the junction is not consistent with the germline gene, which may arise from a read error. Here the CDR3 DNA reads TGCAGTGCTCCAAGGTACATTTCTAATGAAAAACTATTTTTT. This gives the protein CSAPRYISNEKLFF. The V and J genes are TRBV20-1 and TRBJ1-4; no definite D call. This CDR3 spans 14 amino acids. Germline loops: CDR1 DFQATT, CDR2 SNEGSKA (reference sequence).

The chain uses TRBV7-9 and TRBJ2-3; D might be TRBD1 or TRBD2, each matching 5 bases. The CDR3 consists of 17 residues. Germline CDR1 and CDR2: SEHNR and FQNEAQ (reference sequence). V was shortened by 7 bases and J by 5 bases, with 25 bases between the two germline ends. The CDR3 DNA reads TGTGCCAGCATGGAAAGGATAGGGGTCGGGGTAGGAGATACGCAGTATTTT. Amino acid sequence: CASMERIGVGVGDTQYF.

This clonotype was detected ten times or more. The chain joins TRBV28 to TRBJ2-1; 12 bases line up with TRBD2. The CDR3 contains 16 residues. Germline V lookup: CDR1 MDHEN, CDR2 SYDVKM. The trim removed 7 bases at V and 2 bases at J, leaving 6 bases unmatched. Here the CDR3 reads CASTSGGAPAYNEQFF. The CDR3 DNA reads TGTGCCAGCACTAGCGGGGGGGCCCCGGCCTACAATGAGCAGTTCTTC.

Comments on this clonotype: This clone may be a read error of a much larger clone one base away. V usage is TRBV5-1 and J usage is TRBJ2-1; TRBD2 matches at 12 bases. Germline loops: CDR1 SGHRS, CDR2 YFSETQ. The CDR3 totals 15 residues. CDR3 DNA sequence: TGCGCCAGCAGCTTGGGACTAGCGGGAGTGGGTGAGCAGCTCTTC. Residues: CASSLGLAGVGEQLF.

This chain uses TRBV4-1 with TRBJ1-2, with 7 bases aligning to TRBD1. CDR1 MGHRA and CDR2 YSYEKL come from the germline V gene. V lost 6 bases and J lost 8; bases outside the gene matches: 12. The CDR3 runs to 14 residues. The CDR3 reads CASSPSLDRKGYTF. The CDR3 DNA is TGCGCCAGCAGTCCCTCACTGGACAGGAAAGGCTACACCTTC.

This clonotype was detected ten times or more. The chain recombines TRBV19 with TRBJ1-5; no clear D. V gave up 0 bases and J gave up 9 bases, with 9 bases separating them. CDR1 and CDR2 from the germline V gene are LNHDA and SQIVND (reference sequence). CDR3 size: 13 residues. CDR3 sequence (DNA): TGTGCCAGTAGTATAGATAGGTCGCTGCCCCAGCATTTT. Protein: CASSIDRSLPQHF.

This clonotype has ten or more counts. The chain recombines TRBV4-3 with TRBJ1-3, with D possibly being TRBD1 (5 bases). The V and J ends lost 4 bases and 0 bases respectively, with 7 bases between them. The germline gives CDR1 LGHNA, CDR2 YSLEER. CDR3 length equals 14 residues. The CDR3 region has the DNA TGCGCCAGCAGCCGGGACTTCTCTGGAAACACCATATATTTT. It encodes CASSRDFSGNTIYF.

The CDR3 DNA reads TGCAGTGCTAGGACTAGCGGGGGAGATGAGCAGTTCTTC. Translation: CSARTSGGDEQFF. The V and J genes are TRBV20-1 and TRBJ2-1, with 12 bases aligning to TRBD2. The germline V gene encodes CDR1 DFQATT and CDR2 SNEGSKA (reference sequence). CDR3 length: 13 amino acids. The junction had 2 bases not matched to a gene; V was cut back by 3 bases and J by 8 bases.

This clonotype was counted many times. V is TRBV9 and J is TRBJ2-1; no firm D call. From germline, CDR1 is SGDLS and CDR2 YYNGEE. The V end was cut by 7 bases, the J end by 8 bases, with 10 bases between. This CDR3 is built from 11 residues. The CDR3 spells CASGVWDEQFF. The CDR3 coding sequence is TGTGCCAGCGGGGTTTGGGATGAGCAGTTCTTC.

Comment on this clonotype: The CDR3 end shows no conserved phenylalanine or tryptophan, and so a read error is likely. V gene TRBV28 combines with J gene TRBJ2-5; D is perhaps TRBD1 (5 bases). CDR1 MDHEN and CDR2 SYDVKM come from the germline V gene. The CDR3 is 13 amino acids. Trimming shortened V by 4 bases and J by 7 bases, and 13 bases separated the two germline ends. CDR3 DNA: TGTGCCAGCAGTTCTAGGGGCGAAGTGACCCAGTACCTC. As protein: CASSSRGEVTQYL.

This clonotype was seen repeatedly, ten times or more. This chain uses TRBV7-2 with TRBJ2-5, with D hard to call. This CDR3 has 13 residues. Germline CDR1 is SGHTA and CDR2 is FQGNSA. Between the trimmed V and J ends, which lost 3 bases and 3 bases, there was a span of 8 bases. The CDR3 sequence is CASSFGLKETQYF. The CDR3 DNA follows: TGTGCCAGCAGCTTTGGTTTAAAAGAGACCCAGTACTTC.

This clonotype came up a few times. A read error may produce the germline difference seen at one junction end. This chain uses TRBV14 with TRBJ2-3, with 11 nucleotides matching TRBD2. This CDR3 is 16 amino acids long. The germline gives CDR1 SGHDN, CDR2 FVKESK. The CDR3 nucleotides are TGTGCCAACAGCCAAGATCGACCTAGCGGGAGGGATACGCAGTATTTT. Protein product: CANSQDRPSGRDTQYF.

The CDR3 nucleotides read TGTGCCAGCAGCCCCTACGAAGGGTCAGGAGCTGGGGCCAACGTCCTGACTTTC. Amino acid sequence: CASSPYEGSGAGANVLTF. The V call is TRBV7-9, the J call TRBJ2-6; D gene unclear. The CDR3 extends over 18 amino acids. With 5 bases removed from V and 2 bases from J, the gap between germline ends came to 19 bases. In germline, CDR1 is SEHNR, CDR2 FQNEAQ (reference sequence).

The chain uses TRBV9 and TRBJ2-1, with a weak D call TRBD2 (6 bases). V shed 4 bases and J shed 7 bases, with 15 bases lying between them. Germline CDR1 and CDR2: SGDLS and YYNGEE. This CDR3 is built from 14 residues. The CDR3 DNA reads TGTGCCAGCAGCCCCGGCGGGACGGGGAATGAGCAGTTCTTC. This gives the protein CASSPGGTGNEQFF.